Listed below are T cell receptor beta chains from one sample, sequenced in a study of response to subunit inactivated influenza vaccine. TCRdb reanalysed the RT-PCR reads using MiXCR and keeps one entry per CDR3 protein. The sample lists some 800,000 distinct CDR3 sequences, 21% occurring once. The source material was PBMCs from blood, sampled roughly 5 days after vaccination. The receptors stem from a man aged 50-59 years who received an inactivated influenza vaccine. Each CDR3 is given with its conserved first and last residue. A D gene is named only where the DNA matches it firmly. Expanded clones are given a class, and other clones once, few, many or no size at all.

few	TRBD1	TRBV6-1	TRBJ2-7	CASSGPGQTTYEQYF	TGTGCCAGCAGTGGACCGGGACAGACGACCTACGAGCAGTACTTC
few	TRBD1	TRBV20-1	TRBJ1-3	CSARGPGQGVF	TGCAGTGCTAGAGGTCCGGGACAGGGCGTTTTT
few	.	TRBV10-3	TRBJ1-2	CAISEGYLTGGLNYGYTF	TGTGCCATCAGTGAGGGCTATCTGACAGGCGGCCTGAACTATGGCTACACCTTC
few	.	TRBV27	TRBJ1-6	CASRVPGLNSPLHF	TGTGCCAGCAGAGTCCCGGGCCTAAATTCACCCCTCCACTTT
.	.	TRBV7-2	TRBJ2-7	CASSLMGFSNEQYF	TGTGCCAGCAGCTTAATGGGATTTTCTAACGAGCAGTACTTC
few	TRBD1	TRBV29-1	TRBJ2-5	CSVEADRGPIQETQYF	TGCAGCGTTGAAGCGGACAGGGGACCAATCCAAGAGACCCAGTACTTC
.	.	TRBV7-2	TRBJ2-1	CASSLLLASYNEQFF	TGTGCCAGCAGCTTACTACTAGCATCCTACAATGAGCAGTTCTTC
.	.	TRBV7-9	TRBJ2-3	CASLANTDTQYF	TGTGCCAGCCTAGCGAACACAGATACGCAGTATTTT
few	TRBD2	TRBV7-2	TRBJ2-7	CASSPNGGGYEQYF	TGTGCCAGCAGCCCAAATGGGGGGGGTTACGAGCAGTACTTC
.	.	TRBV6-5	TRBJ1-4	CASSFRGPADNEKLFF	TGTGCCAGCAGTTTTAGGGGCCCGGCCGATAATGAAAAACTGTTTTTT
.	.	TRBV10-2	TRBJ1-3	CASSTGLGSGNTIYF	TGCGCCAGCAGCACGGGCCTAGGCTCTGGAAACACCATATATTTT
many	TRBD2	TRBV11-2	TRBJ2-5	CASSWTSGVGETQYF	TGTGCCAGCAGCTGGACTAGCGGAGTTGGAGAGACCCAGTACTTC
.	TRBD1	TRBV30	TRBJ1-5	CAWSGTGDQPQHF	TGTGCCTGGAGTGGTACAGGGGATCAGCCCCAGCATTTT
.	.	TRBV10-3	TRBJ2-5	CAISESRATETQYF	TGTGCCATCAGTGAGTCCAGGGCGACGGAGACCCAGTACTTC
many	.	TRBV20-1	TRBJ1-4	CSASSDRGDEKLFF	TGCAGTGCTAGTTCTGACCGCGGAGATGAAAAACTGTTTTTT
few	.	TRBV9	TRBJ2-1	CASSVDPGAYNEQFF	TGTGCCAGCAGCGTAGATCCAGGGGCCTACAATGAGCAGTTCTTC
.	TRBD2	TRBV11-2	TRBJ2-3	CASSPLGLAGGTGTDTQYF	TGTGCCAGCAGCCCCTTGGGACTAGCGGGGGGGACTGGCACAGATACGCAGTATTTT
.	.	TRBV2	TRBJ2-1	CASSDTVNEQFF	TGTGCCAGCAGTGATACGGTCAATGAGCAGTTCTTC
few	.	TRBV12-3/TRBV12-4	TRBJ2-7	CASSLPGRGYEQYF	TGTGCCAGCAGTCTCCCGGGACGGGGATACGAGCAGTACTTC
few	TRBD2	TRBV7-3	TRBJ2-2	CASSTQLATNTGELFF	TGTGCCAGCAGCACTCAACTAGCGACGAACACCGGGGAGCTGTTTTTT
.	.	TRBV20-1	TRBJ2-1	CSARELAGQGWGNEQFF	TGCAGTGCTAGAGAATTAGCGGGACAGGGATGGGGGAATGAGCAGTTCTTC
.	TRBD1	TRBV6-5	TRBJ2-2	CASSYLTGGTGELFF	TGTGCCAGCAGTTACTTGACAGGGGGGACCGGGGAGCTGTTTTTT
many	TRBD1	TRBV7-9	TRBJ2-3	CASSLGQGRTQYF	TGTGCCAGCAGCTTAGGACAGGGACGGACGCAGTATTTT
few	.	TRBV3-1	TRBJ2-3	CASSRGTLPRTDTQYF	TGTGCCAGCAGCCGAGGGACCTTGCCCCGCACAGATACGCAGTATTTT
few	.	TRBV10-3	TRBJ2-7	CAIRAGNEQYF	TGTGCCATCAGAGCAGGGAACGAGCAGTACTTC
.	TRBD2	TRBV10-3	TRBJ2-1	CAISSPLQGSGTSGGNEQFF	TGTGCCATCAGTTCTCCGCTCCAGGGGTCGGGGACTAGCGGGGGCAATGAGCAGTTCTTC
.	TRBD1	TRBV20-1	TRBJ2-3	CSASDRGSGVTQYF	TGCAGTGCCTCGGACAGGGGGAGTGGAGTTACGCAGTATTTT
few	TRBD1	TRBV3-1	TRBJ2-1	CASSQEVGQYNEQFF	TGTGCCAGCAGCCAAGAGGTGGGACAGTACAATGAGCAGTTCTTC
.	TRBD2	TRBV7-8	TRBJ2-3	CASSLLAGGDTDTQYF	TGTGCCAGCAGCTTACTAGCGGGGGGGGACACAGATACGCAGTATTTT
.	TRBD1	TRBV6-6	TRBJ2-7	CASSTNRGHEQYF	TGTGCCAGCAGTACGAACAGGGGCCACGAGCAGTACTTC
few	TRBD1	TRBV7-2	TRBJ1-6	CASRPDRGIINSPLHF	TGTGCCAGCAGACCAGACAGGGGTATTATTAATTCACCCCTCCACTTT
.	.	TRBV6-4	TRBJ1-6	CASPKNREGYNSPLHF	TGTGCCAGCCCGAAGAACAGGGAGGGTTATAATTCACCCCTCCACTTT
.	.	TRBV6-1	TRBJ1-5	CASSETPSQPQHF	TGTGCCAGCAGCGAGACTCCTTCCCAGCCCCAGCATTTT
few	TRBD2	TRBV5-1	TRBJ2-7	CASSLFGTSDYEQYF	TGCGCCAGCAGCTTGTTCGGGACTAGCGACTACGAGCAGTACTTC
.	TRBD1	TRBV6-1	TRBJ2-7	CASRGTGGIREQYF	TGTGCCAGCAGGGGGACAGGCGGGATTCGCGAGCAGTACTTC
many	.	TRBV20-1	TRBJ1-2	CSVSGLIYGYTF	TGCAGTGTTTCCGGACTCATCTATGGCTACACCTTC
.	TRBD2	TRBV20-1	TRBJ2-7	CSASGSGTSYEQYF	TGCAGTGCTAGCGGCAGCGGGACGTCCTACGAGCAGTACTTC
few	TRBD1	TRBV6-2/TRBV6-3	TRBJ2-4	CASSSTGGAKNIQYF	TGTGCCAGCAGTTCAACAGGGGGCGCGAAAAACATTCAGTACTTC
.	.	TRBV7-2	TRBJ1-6	CASSLERSSYNSPLHF	TGTGCCAGCAGCTTAGAGAGGAGCTCCTATAATTCACCCCTCCACTTT
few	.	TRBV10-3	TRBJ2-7	CAISGRDEQYF	TGTGCCATCAGTGGCAGGGACGAGCAGTACTTC
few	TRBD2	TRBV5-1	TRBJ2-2	CASSLPAGVIGELFF	TGCGCCAGCAGCTTACCAGCGGGAGTAATCGGGGAGCTGTTTTTT
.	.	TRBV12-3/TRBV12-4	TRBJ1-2	CASSFTGRDNYGYTF	TGTGCCAGCAGTTTTACGGGGAGGGACAACTATGGCTACACCTTC
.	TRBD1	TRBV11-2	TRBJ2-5	CASSFGGQGGETQYF	TGTGCCAGCAGCTTTGGGGGACAGGGCGGGGAGACCCAGTACTTC
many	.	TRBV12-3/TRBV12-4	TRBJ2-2	CASSLSGLPGGTGELFF	TGTGCCAGCAGTTTATCTGGCCTTCCCGGGGGCACCGGGGAGCTGTTTTTT
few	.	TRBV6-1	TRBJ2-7	CATRSGEQYF	TGTGCCACACGTAGTGGCGAGCAGTACTTC
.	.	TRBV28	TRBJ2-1	CASSLGGGPSSYNEQFF	TGTGCCAGCAGTTTAGGTGGGGGTCCCAGCTCCTACAATGAGCAGTTCTTC
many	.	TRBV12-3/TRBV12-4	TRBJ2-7	CASSFGAPYEQYF	TGTGCCAGCAGTTTCGGGGCCCCCTACGAGCAGTACTTC
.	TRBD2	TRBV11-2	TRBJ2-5	CASSLDHGGETQYF	TGTGCCAGCAGCTTAGATCACGGGGGGGAGACCCAGTACTTC
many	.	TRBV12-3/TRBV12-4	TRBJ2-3	CASSSEVGTDTQYF	TGTGCCAGCAGTTCGGAGGTTGGCACAGATACGCAGTATTTT
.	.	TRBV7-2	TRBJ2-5	CASSLNKGRETQYF	TGTGCCAGCAGCTTAAACAAGGGTCGGGAGACCCAGTACTTC
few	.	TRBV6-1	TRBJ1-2	CASSEWGWSANYGYTF	TGTGCCAGCAGTGAATGGGGTTGGTCGGCTAACTATGGCTACACCTTC
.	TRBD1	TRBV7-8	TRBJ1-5	CASRRDRGDQPQHF	TGTGCCAGTAGACGGGACAGGGGGGATCAGCCCCAGCATTTT
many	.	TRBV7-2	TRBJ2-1	CASSLVSRGNNEQFF	TGTGCCAGCAGCTTAGTATCCAGGGGAAACAATGAGCAGTTCTTC
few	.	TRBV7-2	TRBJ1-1	CASSSQGDNTEAFF	TGTGCCAGCAGCTCACAGGGAGATAACACTGAAGCTTTCTTT
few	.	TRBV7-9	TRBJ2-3	CASSLDRGVLADTQYF	TGTGCCAGCAGCTTAGATCGAGGGGTTTTAGCGGATACGCAGTATTTT
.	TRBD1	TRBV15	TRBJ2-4	CATSSRPGQGKNIQYF	TGTGCCACCAGCTCTAGGCCGGGACAGGGCAAAAACATTCAGTACTTC
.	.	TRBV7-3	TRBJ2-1	CASSLTPGSWGEQFF	TGTGCCAGCAGCTTAACTCCCGGGAGCTGGGGTGAGCAGTTCTTC
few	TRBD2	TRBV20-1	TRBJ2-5	CSARDFEALAGTQETQYF	TGCAGTGCTAGAGATTTTGAGGCACTAGCGGGGACGCAAGAGACCCAGTACTTC
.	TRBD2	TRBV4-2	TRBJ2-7	CASSQELAGGTYSYEQYF	TGTGCCAGCAGCCAAGAACTAGCGGGGGGGACTTACTCCTACGAGCAGTACTTC